The source of this T cell receptor (beta chain) is a study of blood T cell repertoires in COVID-19. Germline-derived CDR1 and CDR2 are MGHDK and SYGVNS. V dropped 7 bases and J dropped 1 base, with 13 bases sitting between them. The CDR3 contains 15 residues. Repertoires were generated with immunoSEQ multiplex PCR, while TCRdb's copy carries only in-frame clones and drops some. Of about 150,000 clones in the sample, roughly 88% were seen once. The chain combines TRBV25-1 with TRBJ2-2; weak D call: TRBD1 (5 bases). Sequences were obtained from peripheral blood. This TCR was recovered from a woman in her forties or fifties in a cohort sampled during active or convalescent COVID-19. CDR3 in DNA: TGTGCCAGCAAGTTTGGAACAGGGAACACCGGGGAGCTGTTTTTT. This encodes CASKFGTGNTGELFF.